Below, 2 T cell receptor beta chains from the same sample are listed, as sequenced in a study of T cell responses to AZD1222 COVID-19 vaccine. TCRdb's table, derived via immunoSEQ multiplex PCR, lists solely in-frame clones and lacks some. The top ten hold around 8.9% of the sample, which has approximately 30,000 clones, approximately 92% seen once. Sample: peripheral blood, taken 28 days after the second AZD1222 dose. The receptors stem from an adult who received the AZD1222 COVID-19 vaccine.

The chain recombines TRBV6-2 or TRBV6-3 with TRBJ1-2, with a weak D call TRBD1 (5 bases). CDR3 size: 12 residues. The germline CDR1 and CDR2 sequences are MNHEY and SVGEGT. V was cut by 2 bases and J by 7 bases, with 8 bases left in between. The CDR3 bases are TGTGCCAGCAGTTACGGCGGGGGTGGCTACACCTTC. It codes for CASSYGGGGYTF.

The V gene is TRBV3-1 (or the pseudogene TRBV3-2), the J gene TRBJ1-4; D is unresolved. The CDR3 runs to 15 residues. V gave up 4 bases and J gave up 0 bases, with 9 bases separating them. The germline gives CDR1 LGHDT, CDR2 YNNKEL (reference sequence). CDR3 amino acids: CASSLRATTNEKLFF. The CDR3 DNA sequence: TGTGCCAGCAGCCTAAGAGCAACAACTAATGAAAAACTGTTTTTT.